The 4 T cell receptor beta chains below come from one sample, sequenced in a study of T cells after yellow fever vaccination. TCRdb re-called the 5' RACE reads through MiXCR, storing one row per CDR3 protein. The table shows a few hundred thousand distinct CDR3 sequences, with 6.9% occurring only once. The specimen was CD4+ T cells sorted from PBMCs, collected 15 days after the yellow fever booster vaccination. All receptors derive from a man younger than 40 who received the YFV17D yellow fever vaccine.

In this sample, this clonotype turned up many times. The rearrangement joins TRBV6-5 to TRBJ2-7, with D maybe TRBD2 (5 bases). Trimming stripped 0 bases from V and 2 bases from J, with 11 bases between. This CDR3 spans 15 amino acids. CDR1 and CDR2 from the germline V gene are MNHEY and SVGAGI. The CDR3: CASSYSSGIAYEQYF. In nucleotides, the CDR3 is TGTGCCAGCAGTTACTCCTCGGGAATAGCCTACGAGCAGTACTTC.

Many counts were recorded for this clonotype. The V and J genes are TRBV7-6 and TRBJ2-5; D remains unclear. The CDR3 sequence is 13 residues long. The V end was cut by 8 bases, the J end by 1 base, with 11 bases between. Germline CDR1 reads SGHVS; CDR2 reads FNYEAQ. The CDR3 region has the DNA TGTGCCAGCGTCATCAGTCCCCAAGAGACCCAGTACTTC. This encodes CASVISPQETQYF.

The rearrangement links TRBV6-1 to TRBJ2-1; 8 nucleotides align to TRBD2. V was pared by 8 bases and J by 7 bases, with 13 bases of the junction left unmatched. This CDR3 contains 15 residues. The V gene's germline CDR1 is MNHNS and CDR2 SASEGT. The CDR3 spells CASVRDGRAGNEQFF. The CDR3 coding sequence is TGTGCCAGCGTGCGCGACGGGAGGGCCGGGAATGAGCAGTTCTTC.

This clonotype has a handful of counts. The chain uses TRBV20-1 and TRBJ2-1; D may match TRBD1 or TRBD2 (5 bases each). The CDR3 length is 12 residues. Trimming pared 4 bases from V and 9 bases from J, leaving 13 bases between. Germline V gene data show CDR1 as DFQATT and CDR2 as SNEGSKA (reference sequence). The CDR3 nucleotides are TGCAGTGCTATAAGGGGAGCAGTTGAGCAGTTCTTC. This gives the protein CSAIRGAVEQFF.